This T cell receptor (beta chain) was sequenced in a study of CD4 T cells in relation to SARS-CoV-2 and coronaviruses. The protocol was immunoSEQ multiplex PCR, while the TCRdb copy is restricted to in-frame clones and leaves out a portion. The table has about 20,000 clones, approximately 72% seen once. As concerns this clone: Its antigen is not identified.

Between the trimmed V and J ends, which lost 0 bases and 3 bases, there was a span of 9 bases. This CDR3 is 14 amino acids long. CDR1 and CDR2 from the germline V gene are SGDLS and YYNGEE. CD4+ T cells from unexposed donors were obtained before the COVID-19 pandemic (2011-2018). After around nine days of culture, CD4+ T cells were isolated. The chain couples TRBV9 to TRBJ1-1; D gene unclear. The receptor's source is a human donor in good health. Sequenced input: CD4+ T cells from PBMCs, cultured in vitro. The CDR3 region has the DNA TGTGCCAGCAGCGTAGGAGCTGTCGACACTGAAGCTTTCTTT. This sequence encodes CASSVGAVDTEAFF.